This TCR beta chain appears in the sequencing data of a study of cytomegalovirus exposure and HLA in healthy donors. Generated by immunoSEQ multiplex PCR, the TCRdb table keeps only in-frame clones and is missing some. This table holds 70,000 to 75,000 clones, roughly 94% found once. Per germline, CDR1 MDHEN and CDR2 SYDVKM. The V and J ends lost 5 bases and 0 bases, in that order; junction bases with no gene match: 15. This CDR3 spans 18 amino acids. The sequence was obtained from a man aged 18-30 years in good health and CMV-seropositive. The V and J genes are TRBV28 and TRBJ2-5; 7 bases align to TRBD1. The sequenced sample was PBMCs. CDR3 residues: CASSPTLLGQEDQETQYF. In DNA form, the CDR3 reads TGTGCCAGCAGTCCGACTCTCCTCGGACAGGAAGACCAAGAGACCCAGTACTTC.